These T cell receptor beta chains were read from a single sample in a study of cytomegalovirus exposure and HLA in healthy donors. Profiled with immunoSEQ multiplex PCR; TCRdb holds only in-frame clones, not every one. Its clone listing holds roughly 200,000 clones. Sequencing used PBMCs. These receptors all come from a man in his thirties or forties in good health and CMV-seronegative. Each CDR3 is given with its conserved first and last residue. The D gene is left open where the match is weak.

CDR3: CASSRDRGWDEQFF
DNA: TGTGCCAGCAGCCGGGACAGGGGTTGGGATGAGCAGTTCTTC
D: TRBD1
V: TRBV6-9
J: TRBJ2-1

CDR3: CASSHSQGAQTEAFF
DNA: TGCGCCAGCAGCCATTCCCAGGGGGCGCAAACTGAAGCTTTCTTT
D: TRBD1
V: TRBV4-3
J: TRBJ1-1

CDR3: CASSVRDRINSPLHF
DNA: TGTGCCAGCAGTGTCCGCGACAGGATCAATTCACCCCTCCACTTT
D: NA
V: TRBV6-1
J: TRBJ1-6

CDR3: CAWSEAGDPFYGYTF
DNA: TGTGCCTGGAGTGAAGCAGGGGACCCTTTCTATGGCTACACCTTC
D: NA
V: TRBV30
J: TRBJ1-2

CDR3: CASSYSMTGNYGYTF
DNA: TGTGCCAGCAGTTACTCCATGACAGGGAACTATGGCTACACCTTC
D: TRBD1
V: TRBV6-5
J: TRBJ1-2

CDR3: CASSPSGDQETQYF
DNA: TGCGCCAGCAGCCCGTCCGGGGACCAAGAGACCCAGTACTTC
D: NA
V: TRBV5-1
J: TRBJ2-5

CDR3: CASSEPGSWEQYF
DNA: TGCGCCAGCAGTGAACCGGGTTCATGGGAGCAGTACTTC
D: NA
V: TRBV5-1
J: TRBJ2-7

CDR3: CASSDRPGQGANEQYF
DNA: TGTGCCAGTAGCGACCGCCCGGGACAGGGGGCCAACGAGCAGTACTTC
D: TRBD1
V: TRBV19
J: TRBJ2-7

CDR3: CASKVGQLNTGELFF
DNA: TGTGCCAGCAAGGTCGGACAGCTGAACACCGGGGAGCTGTTTTTT
D: NA
V: TRBV27
J: TRBJ2-2

CDR3: CASSSRGQDTQYF
DNA: TGCGCCAGCAGCTCAAGGGGGCAAGATACGCAGTATTTT
D: TRBD1
V: TRBV5-1
J: TRBJ2-3

CDR3: CASSERGVNTEAFF
DNA: TGTGCCAGCAGTGAACGGGGGGTGAACACTGAAGCTTTCTTT
D: NA
V: TRBV2
J: TRBJ1-1

CDR3: CASSLSGQVAEKLFF
DNA: TGTGCCAGCAGCTTATCGGGACAGGTGGCTGAAAAACTGTTTTTT
D: TRBD1
V: TRBV11-2
J: TRBJ1-4

CDR3: CASSLAQGNSYNEQFF
DNA: TGTGCCAGCAGCTTAGCACAGGGGAACTCCTACAATGAGCAGTTCTTC
D: TRBD1
V: TRBV7-2
J: TRBJ2-1

CDR3: CASSIGSLAGGNEQFF
DNA: TGTGCCAGTAGTATAGGATCTCTAGCGGGAGGTAATGAGCAGTTCTTC
D: TRBD2
V: TRBV19
J: TRBJ2-1

CDR3: CASRTGTVVETQYF
DNA: TGTGCCAGCAGAACTGGGACAGTAGTAGAGACCCAGTACTTC
D: TRBD1
V: TRBV5-4
J: TRBJ2-5

CDR3: CASTFLGREQFF
DNA: TGTGCCAGCACCTTCCTCGGGAGGGAGCAGTTCTTC
D: TRBD2
V: TRBV28
J: TRBJ2-1

CDR3: CASSYSKGQGYEQYF
DNA: TGTGCCAGCAGTTACTCGAAGGGCCAGGGATACGAGCAGTACTTC
D: NA
V: TRBV6-5
J: TRBJ2-7

CDR3: CASSPETLGAINNSPLHF
DNA: TGTGCCAGCTCACCCGAAACGCTAGGGGCGATAAATAATTCACCCCTCCACTTT
D: NA
V: TRBV18
J: TRBJ1-6

CDR3: CASSASGGRSNEQFF
DNA: TGTGCCAGCAGCGCCTCAGGGGGGCGGAGCAATGAGCAGTTCTTC
D: NA
V: TRBV11-3
J: TRBJ2-1

CDR3: CASTGGGLSFNTGELFF
DNA: TGTGCCAGTACCGGAGGTGGGCTCTCTTTTAACACCGGGGAGCTGTTTTTT
D: NA
V: TRBV19
J: TRBJ2-2

CDR3: CASSILLAGGVIANTGELFF
DNA: TGTGCCAGTAGTATATTGCTAGCGGGGGGGGTAATCGCGAACACCGGGGAGCTGTTTTTT
D: TRBD2
V: TRBV19
J: TRBJ2-2

CDR3: CASSLGARGFTDTQYF
DNA: TGCGCCAGCAGCTTGGGGGCTAGGGGGTTCACAGATACGCAGTATTTT
D: NA
V: TRBV5-1
J: TRBJ2-3

CDR3: CASSLARPAHEQYF
DNA: TGTGCCAGCAGCTTAGCCCGCCCAGCGCACGAGCAGTACTTC
D: NA
V: TRBV13
J: TRBJ2-7

CDR3: CASSRDRGGTEAFF
DNA: TGTGCCAGCAGCCGGGACAGGGGTGGCACTGAAGCTTTCTTT
D: TRBD1
V: TRBV7-2
J: TRBJ1-1

CDR3: CASSREGAGLPQHF
DNA: TGTGCCAGCAGCCGTGAGGGGGCGGGGTTGCCCCAGCATTTT
D: TRBD1
V: TRBV7-9
J: TRBJ1-5

CDR3: CASNPLNTGELFF
DNA: TGTGCCAGCAATCCCCTGAACACCGGGGAGCTGTTTTTT
D: NA
V: TRBV5-6
J: TRBJ2-2

CDR3: CASSYRRGATSPLHF
DNA: TGTGCCAGCAGTTACCGGCGGGGGGCTACTTCACCCCTCCACTTT
D: NA
V: TRBV6-5
J: TRBJ1-6

CDR3: CASSFSVDFASGYTF
DNA: TGTGCCAGCAGTTTTTCCGTGGACTTTGCTTCTGGCTACACCTTC
D: NA
V: TRBV27
J: TRBJ1-2

CDR3: CASSLEVALAGETDTQYF
DNA: TGTGCCAGCAGCTTAGAAGTAGCACTAGCGGGGGAGACAGATACGCAGTATTTT
D: TRBD2
V: TRBV11-2
J: TRBJ2-3

CDR3: CASSLVITEAFF
DNA: TGTGCCAGCTCCCTTGTAATCACTGAAGCTTTCTTT
D: NA
V: TRBV18
J: TRBJ1-1

CDR3: CASSSGSHGELFF
DNA: TGTGCCAGCAGTTCAGGTTCCCACGGGGAGCTGTTTTTT
D: NA
V: TRBV6-4
J: TRBJ2-2

CDR3: CASSSTFNQPQHF
DNA: TGTGCCAGCAGTTCGACTTTCAATCAGCCCCAGCATTTT
D: NA
V: TRBV6-5
J: TRBJ1-5

CDR3: CASSLAPYSEQYF
DNA: TGTGCCAGCAGCTTGGCCCCCTACTCCGAGCAGTACTTC
D: NA
V: TRBV5-4
J: TRBJ2-7

CDR3: CASSSRLPGSGNTIYF
DNA: TGTGCCAGCAGCTCCCGGTTACCTGGCTCTGGAAACACCATATATTTT
D: NA
V: TRBV9
J: TRBJ1-3

CDR3: CASSENAGNPYSNQPQHF
DNA: TGTGCCAGCAGTGAAAATGCCGGGAACCCCTATAGCAATCAGCCCCAGCATTTT
D: NA
V: TRBV25-1
J: TRBJ1-5

CDR3: CASSPFVTGAGANVLTF
DNA: TGTGCCAGCAGCCCCTTTGTGACAGGGGCTGGGGCCAACGTCCTGACTTTC
D: TRBD1
V: TRBV7-6
J: TRBJ2-6

CDR3: CSVERDRASNYGYTF
DNA: TGCAGCGTTGAAAGAGACAGGGCCAGTAACTATGGCTACACCTTC
D: TRBD1
V: TRBV29-1
J: TRBJ1-2

CDR3: CASSPAQGYMNTEAFF
DNA: TGTGCCAGCTCACCGGCACAGGGTTATATGAACACTGAAGCTTTCTTT
D: NA
V: TRBV18
J: TRBJ1-1

CDR3: CASSYGREGTGELFF
DNA: TGTGCCAGCAGTTACGGGCGGGAGGGCACCGGGGAGCTGTTTTTT
D: TRBD2
V: TRBV6-5
J: TRBJ2-2

CDR3: CASSYAIGQSLYEQYF
DNA: TGTGCCAGCAGTTACGCCATCGGACAGTCTCTCTACGAGCAGTACTTC
D: NA
V: TRBV6-6
J: TRBJ2-7